Sequencing of this T cell receptor (beta chain) was carried out in a study of blood T cell repertoires in COVID-19. On the study more broadly: Acute-phase and convalescent COVID-19 samples originated in the United States, Italy and Spain.

V was shortened by 0 bases and J by 4 bases, with 7 bases between the two germline ends. Germline CDR1 is SGHRS and CDR2 is YFSETQ. The CDR3 is 14 amino acids. The Seattle patients, enrolled during active infection, were followed longitudinally. This table comes from immunoSEQ multiplex PCR, and its TCRdb copy is limited to in-frame clones, with some not included. The repertoire holds hundreds of thousands of clones, with 70% to 90% as singletons. The chain recombines TRBV5-1 with TRBJ1-4; unclear D gene. The TCR comes from a young woman with COVID-19, enrolled during active disease. The sequenced sample was peripheral blood. The CDR3 sequence: CASSLGQNNEKLFF. As DNA, the CDR3 is TGCGCCAGCAGCTTGGGGCAGAATAATGAAAAACTGTTTTTT.